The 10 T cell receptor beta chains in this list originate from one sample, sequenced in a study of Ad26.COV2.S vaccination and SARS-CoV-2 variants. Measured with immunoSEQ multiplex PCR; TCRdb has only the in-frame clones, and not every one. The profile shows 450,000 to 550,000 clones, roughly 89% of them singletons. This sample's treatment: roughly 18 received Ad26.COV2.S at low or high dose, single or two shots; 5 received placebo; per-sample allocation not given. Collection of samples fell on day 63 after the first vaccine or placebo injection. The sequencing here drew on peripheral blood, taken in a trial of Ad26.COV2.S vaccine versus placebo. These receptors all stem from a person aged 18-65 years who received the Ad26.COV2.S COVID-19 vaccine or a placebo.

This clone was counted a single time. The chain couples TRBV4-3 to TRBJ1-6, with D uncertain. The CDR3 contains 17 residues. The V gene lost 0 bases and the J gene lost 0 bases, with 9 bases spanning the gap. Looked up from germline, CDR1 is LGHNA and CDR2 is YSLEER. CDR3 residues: CASSQDPGTSYNSPLHF. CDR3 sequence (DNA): TGCGCCAGCAGCCAAGATCCTGGAACCTCCTATAATTCACCCCTCCACTTT.

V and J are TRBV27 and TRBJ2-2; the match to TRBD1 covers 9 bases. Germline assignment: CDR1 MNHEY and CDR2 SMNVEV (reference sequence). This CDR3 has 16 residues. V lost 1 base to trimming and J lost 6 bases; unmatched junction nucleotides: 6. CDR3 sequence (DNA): TGTGCCAGCAGTTTATGGGCCGGACAGGGGTCCGGGGAGCTGTTTTTT. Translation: CASSLWAGQGSGELFF.

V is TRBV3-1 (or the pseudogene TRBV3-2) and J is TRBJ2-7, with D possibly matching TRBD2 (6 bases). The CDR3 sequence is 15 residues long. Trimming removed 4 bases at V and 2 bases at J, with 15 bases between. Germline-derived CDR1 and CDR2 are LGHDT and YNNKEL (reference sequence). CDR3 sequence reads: CASSPRGNPAYEQYV. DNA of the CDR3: TGTGCCAGCAGCCCTCGCGGGAATCCAGCCTACGAGCAGTACGTC.

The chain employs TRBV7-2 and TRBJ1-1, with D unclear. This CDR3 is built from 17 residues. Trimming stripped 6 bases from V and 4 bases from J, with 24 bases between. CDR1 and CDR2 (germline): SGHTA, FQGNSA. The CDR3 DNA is TGTGCCAGCAGGTCCTTTGGCCTCGAAAGGGTTCCCACTGAAGCTTTCTTT. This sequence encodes CASRSFGLERVPTEAFF. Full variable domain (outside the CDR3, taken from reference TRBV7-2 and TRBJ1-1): GAGVSQSPSNKVTEKGKDVELRCDPISGHTALYWYRQSLGQGLEFLIYFQGNSAPDKSGLPSDRFSAERTGGSVSTLTIQRTQQEDSAVYLCASRSFGLERVPTEAFFGQGTRLTVV.

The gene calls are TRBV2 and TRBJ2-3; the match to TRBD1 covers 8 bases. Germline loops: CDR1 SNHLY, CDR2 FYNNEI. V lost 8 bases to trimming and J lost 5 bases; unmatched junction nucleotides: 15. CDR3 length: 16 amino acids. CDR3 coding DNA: TGTGCCAGCCGCGACCTGGACAGGGTGATGGGAGATACGCAGTATTTT. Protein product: CASRDLDRVMGDTQYF.

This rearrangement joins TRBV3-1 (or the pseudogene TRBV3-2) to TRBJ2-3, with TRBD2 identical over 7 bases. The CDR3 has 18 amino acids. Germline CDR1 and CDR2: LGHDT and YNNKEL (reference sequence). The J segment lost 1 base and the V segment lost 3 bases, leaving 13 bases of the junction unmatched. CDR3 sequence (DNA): TGTGCCAGCAGCCATACCTATCAGCGGGGCCTGCGCACAGATACGCAGTATTTT. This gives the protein CASSHTYQRGLRTDTQYF.

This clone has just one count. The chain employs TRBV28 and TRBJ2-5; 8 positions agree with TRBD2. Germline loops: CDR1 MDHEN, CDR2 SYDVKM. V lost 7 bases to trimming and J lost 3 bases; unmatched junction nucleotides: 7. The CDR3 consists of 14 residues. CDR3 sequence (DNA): TGTGCCAGCACCAGACACGGGGGGGAAGAGACCCAGTACTTC. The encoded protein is CASTRHGGEETQYF.

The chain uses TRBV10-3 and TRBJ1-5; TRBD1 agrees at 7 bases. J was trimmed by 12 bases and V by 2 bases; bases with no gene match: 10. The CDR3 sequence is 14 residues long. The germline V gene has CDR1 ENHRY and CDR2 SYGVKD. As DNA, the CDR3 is TGTGCCATCAGTGAGCGGGAGGGGACAGTGAACCAGCATTTT. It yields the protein CAISEREGTVNQHF.

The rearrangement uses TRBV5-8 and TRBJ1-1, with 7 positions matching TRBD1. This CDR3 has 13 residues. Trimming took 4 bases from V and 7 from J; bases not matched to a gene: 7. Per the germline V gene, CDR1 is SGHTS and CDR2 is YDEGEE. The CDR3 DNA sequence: TGTGCCAGCAGCCACCTGAGGGGGCGTGAAGCTTTCTTT. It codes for CASSHLRGREAFF.

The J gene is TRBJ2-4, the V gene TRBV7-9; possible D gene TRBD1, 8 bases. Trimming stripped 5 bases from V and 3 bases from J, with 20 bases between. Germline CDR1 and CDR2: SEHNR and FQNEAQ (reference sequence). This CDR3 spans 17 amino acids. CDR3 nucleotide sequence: TGTGCCAGCAGCGCCAGCGGGGACAGGATGGGCAAAAACATTCAGTACTTC. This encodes CASSASGDRMGKNIQYF.